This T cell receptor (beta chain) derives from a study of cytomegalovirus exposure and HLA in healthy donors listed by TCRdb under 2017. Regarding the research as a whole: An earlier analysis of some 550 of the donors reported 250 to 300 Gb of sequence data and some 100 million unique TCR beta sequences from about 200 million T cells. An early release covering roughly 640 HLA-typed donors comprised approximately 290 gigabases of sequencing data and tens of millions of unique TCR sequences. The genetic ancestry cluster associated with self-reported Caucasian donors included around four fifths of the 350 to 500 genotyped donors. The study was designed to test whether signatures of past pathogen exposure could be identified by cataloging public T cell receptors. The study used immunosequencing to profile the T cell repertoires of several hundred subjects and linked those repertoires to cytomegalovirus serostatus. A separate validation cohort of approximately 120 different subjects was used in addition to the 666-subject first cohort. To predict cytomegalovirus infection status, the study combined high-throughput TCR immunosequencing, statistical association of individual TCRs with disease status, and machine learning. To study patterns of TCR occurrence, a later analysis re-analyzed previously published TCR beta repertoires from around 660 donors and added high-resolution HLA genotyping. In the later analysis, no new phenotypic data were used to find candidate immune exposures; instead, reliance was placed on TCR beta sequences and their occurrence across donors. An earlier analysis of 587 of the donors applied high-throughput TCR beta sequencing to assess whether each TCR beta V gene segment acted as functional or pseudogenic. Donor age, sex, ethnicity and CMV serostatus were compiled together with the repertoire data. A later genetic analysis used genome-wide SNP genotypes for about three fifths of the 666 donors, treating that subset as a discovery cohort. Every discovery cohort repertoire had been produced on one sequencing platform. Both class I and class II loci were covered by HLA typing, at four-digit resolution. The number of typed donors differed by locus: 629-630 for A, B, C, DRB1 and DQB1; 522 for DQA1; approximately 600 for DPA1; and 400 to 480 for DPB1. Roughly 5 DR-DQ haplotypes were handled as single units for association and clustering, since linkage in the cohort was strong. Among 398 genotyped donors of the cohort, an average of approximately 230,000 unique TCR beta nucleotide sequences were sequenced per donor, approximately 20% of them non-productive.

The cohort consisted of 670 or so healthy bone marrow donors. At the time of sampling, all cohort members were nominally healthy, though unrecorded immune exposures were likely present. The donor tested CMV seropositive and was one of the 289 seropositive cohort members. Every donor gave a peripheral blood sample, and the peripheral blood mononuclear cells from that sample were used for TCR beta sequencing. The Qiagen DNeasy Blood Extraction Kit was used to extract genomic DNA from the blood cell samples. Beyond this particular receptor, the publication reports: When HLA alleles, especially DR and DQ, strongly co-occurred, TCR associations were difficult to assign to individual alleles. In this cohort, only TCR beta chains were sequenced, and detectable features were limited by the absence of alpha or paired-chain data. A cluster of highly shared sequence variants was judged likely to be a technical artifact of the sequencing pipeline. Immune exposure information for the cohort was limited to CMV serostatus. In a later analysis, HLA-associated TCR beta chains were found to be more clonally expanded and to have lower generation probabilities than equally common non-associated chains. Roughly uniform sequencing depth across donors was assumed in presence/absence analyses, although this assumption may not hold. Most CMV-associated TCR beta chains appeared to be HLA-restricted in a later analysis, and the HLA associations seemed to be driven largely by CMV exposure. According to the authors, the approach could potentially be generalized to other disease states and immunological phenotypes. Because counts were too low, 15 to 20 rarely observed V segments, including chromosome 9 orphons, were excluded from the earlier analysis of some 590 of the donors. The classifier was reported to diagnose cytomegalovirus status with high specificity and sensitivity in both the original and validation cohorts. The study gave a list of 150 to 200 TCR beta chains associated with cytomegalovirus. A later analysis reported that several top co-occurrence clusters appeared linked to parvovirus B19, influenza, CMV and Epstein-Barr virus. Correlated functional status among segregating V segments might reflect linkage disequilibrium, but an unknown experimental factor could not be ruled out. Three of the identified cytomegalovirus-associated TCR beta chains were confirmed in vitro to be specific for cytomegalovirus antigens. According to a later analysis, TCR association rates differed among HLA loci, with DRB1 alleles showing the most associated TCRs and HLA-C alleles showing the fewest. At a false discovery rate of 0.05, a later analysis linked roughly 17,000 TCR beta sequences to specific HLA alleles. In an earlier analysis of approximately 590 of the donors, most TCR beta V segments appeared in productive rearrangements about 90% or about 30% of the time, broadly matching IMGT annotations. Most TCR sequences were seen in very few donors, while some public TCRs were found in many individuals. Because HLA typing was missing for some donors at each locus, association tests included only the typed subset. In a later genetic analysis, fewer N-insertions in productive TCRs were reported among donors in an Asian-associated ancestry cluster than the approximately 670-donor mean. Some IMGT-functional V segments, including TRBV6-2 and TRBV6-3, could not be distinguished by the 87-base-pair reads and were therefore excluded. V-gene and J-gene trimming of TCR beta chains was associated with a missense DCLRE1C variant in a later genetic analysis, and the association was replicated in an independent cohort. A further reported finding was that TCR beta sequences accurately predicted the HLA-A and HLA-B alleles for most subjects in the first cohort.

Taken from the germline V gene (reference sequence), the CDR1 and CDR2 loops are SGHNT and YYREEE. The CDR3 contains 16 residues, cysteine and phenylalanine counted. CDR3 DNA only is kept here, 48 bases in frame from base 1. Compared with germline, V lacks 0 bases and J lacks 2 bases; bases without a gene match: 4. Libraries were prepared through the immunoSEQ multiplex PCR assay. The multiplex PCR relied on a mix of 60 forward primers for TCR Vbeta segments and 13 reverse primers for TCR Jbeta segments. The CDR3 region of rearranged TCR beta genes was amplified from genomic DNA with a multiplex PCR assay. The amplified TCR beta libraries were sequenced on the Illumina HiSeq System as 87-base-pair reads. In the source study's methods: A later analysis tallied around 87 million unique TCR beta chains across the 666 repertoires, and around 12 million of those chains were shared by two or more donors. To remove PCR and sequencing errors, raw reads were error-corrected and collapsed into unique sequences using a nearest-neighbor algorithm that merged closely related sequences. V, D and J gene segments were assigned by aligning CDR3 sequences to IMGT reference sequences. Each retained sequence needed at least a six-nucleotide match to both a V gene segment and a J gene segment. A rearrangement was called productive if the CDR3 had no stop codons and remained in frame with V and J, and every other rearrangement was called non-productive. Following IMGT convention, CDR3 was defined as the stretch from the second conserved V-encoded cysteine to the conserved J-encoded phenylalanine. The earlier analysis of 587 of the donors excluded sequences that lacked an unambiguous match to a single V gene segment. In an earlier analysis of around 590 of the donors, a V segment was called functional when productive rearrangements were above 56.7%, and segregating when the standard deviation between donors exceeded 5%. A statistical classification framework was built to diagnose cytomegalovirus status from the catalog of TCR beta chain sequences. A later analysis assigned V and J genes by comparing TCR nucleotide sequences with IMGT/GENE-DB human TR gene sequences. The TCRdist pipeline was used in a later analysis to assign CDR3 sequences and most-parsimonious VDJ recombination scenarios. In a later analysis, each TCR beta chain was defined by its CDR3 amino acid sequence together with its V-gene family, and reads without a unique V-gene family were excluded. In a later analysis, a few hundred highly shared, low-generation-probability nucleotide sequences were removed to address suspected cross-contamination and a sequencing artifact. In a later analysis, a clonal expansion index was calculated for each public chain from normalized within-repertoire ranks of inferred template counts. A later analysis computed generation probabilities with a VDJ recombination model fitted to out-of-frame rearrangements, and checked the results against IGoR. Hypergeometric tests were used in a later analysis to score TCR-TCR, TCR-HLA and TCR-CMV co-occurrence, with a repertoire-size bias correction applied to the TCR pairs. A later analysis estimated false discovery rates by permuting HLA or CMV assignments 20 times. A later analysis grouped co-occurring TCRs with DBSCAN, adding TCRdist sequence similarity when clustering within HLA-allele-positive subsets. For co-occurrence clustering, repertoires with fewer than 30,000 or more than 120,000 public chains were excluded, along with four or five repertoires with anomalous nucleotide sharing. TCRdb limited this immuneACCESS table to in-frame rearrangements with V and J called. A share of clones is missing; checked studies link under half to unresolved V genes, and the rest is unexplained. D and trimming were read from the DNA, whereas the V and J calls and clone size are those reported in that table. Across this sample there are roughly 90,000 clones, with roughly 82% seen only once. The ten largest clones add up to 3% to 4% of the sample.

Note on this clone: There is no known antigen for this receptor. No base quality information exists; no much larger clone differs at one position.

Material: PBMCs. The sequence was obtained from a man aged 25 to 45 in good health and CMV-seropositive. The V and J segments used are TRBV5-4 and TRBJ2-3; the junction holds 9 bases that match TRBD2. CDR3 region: CASSLGSSGITDTQYF. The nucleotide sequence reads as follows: TGTGCCAGCAGCTTGGGGTCTAGCGGGATCACAGATACGCAGTATTTT.